The T cell receptor (beta chain) described here comes from a study of response to subunit inactivated influenza vaccine. TCRdb reprocessed the RT-PCR reads with MiXCR, giving one entry per CDR3 protein. Here the sample spans about half a million distinct CDR3 sequences, less than 8% being singletons. Per the germline V gene, CDR1 is SGHDN and CDR2 is FVKESK. This CDR3 is built from 17 residues. After removal of 0 bases from V and 7 bases from J, the junction contained 8 bases not matched to a gene. The sequence was collected from a man in his fifties or sixties who received an inactivated influenza vaccine. The chain couples TRBV14 to TRBJ2-1, with TRBD2 matching over 11 bases. This specimen consisted of PBMCs from blood, obtained roughly 24 months after vaccination. CDR3 sequence reads: CASSQEGLAGGLNEQFF. CDR3 DNA: TGTGCCAGCAGCCAAGAAGGTTTAGCGGGGGGGCTTAATGAGCAGTTCTTC. The full variable domain, with the rest looked up from reference TRBV14 and TRBJ2-1, is EAGVTQFPSHSVIEKGQTVTLRCDPISGHDNLYWYRRVMGKEIKFLLHFVKESKQDESGMPNNRFLAERTGGTYSTLKVQPAELEDSGVYFCASSQEGLAGGLNEQFFGPGTRLTVL.